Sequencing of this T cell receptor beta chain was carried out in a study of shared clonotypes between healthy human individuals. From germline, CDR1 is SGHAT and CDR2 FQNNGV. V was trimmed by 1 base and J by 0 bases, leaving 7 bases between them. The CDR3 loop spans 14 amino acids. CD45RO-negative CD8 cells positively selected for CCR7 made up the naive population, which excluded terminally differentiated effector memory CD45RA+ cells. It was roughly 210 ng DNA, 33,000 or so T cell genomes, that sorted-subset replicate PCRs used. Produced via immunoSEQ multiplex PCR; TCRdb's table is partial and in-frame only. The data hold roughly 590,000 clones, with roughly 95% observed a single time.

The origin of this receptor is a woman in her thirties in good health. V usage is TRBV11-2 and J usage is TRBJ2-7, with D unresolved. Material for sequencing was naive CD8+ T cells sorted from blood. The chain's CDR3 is CASSLVANSYEQYF. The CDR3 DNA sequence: TGTGCCAGCAGCTTAGTAGCAAACTCCTACGAGCAGTACTTC.